A single sample gave rise to the 30 T cell receptor beta chains below, sequenced in a study of beta chain features in type 1 diabetes. The study reverse transcribed the entire isolated RNA, so it sequenced expressed TCRB transcripts. Measured with immunoSEQ multiplex PCR; TCRdb has only the in-frame clones, and not every one. Altogether about 620,000 clones are present, roughly 16% being singletons, with the ten largest covering approximately 0.093%. Sequencing was done on a sample of naive CD4+ T cells from blood. These receptors all come from a man aged 18 to 35 in good health.

This clone was observed a few times. The genes are TRBV4-1 and TRBJ2-1, with 10 bases that match TRBD2. Germline-derived CDR1 and CDR2 are MGHRA and YSYEKL. V lost 3 bases, J lost 4 bases, and 6 bases stayed unmatched. This CDR3 contains 16 residues. The CDR3 is CASSQGLASRYNEQFF. The CDR3 bases are TGCGCCAGCAGCCAGGGACTAGCGAGCCGTTACAATGAGCAGTTCTTC.

CDR3 amino acids: CASSSRTGGVYGYTF. The CDR3 region has the DNA TGTGCCAGCAGCTCGAGGACAGGGGGCGTCTATGGCTACACCTTC. The chain employs TRBV7-2 and TRBJ1-2, with 11 nucleotides matching TRBD1. CDR3 length: 15 residues. Germline CDR1 and CDR2: SGHTA and FQGNSA. V trimming: 4 bases; J trimming: 4 bases; junction bases outside the gene matches: 5.

The gene calls are TRBV29-1 and TRBJ1-1; D remains ambiguous. The CDR3 sequence is 9 residues long. V was clipped by 4 bases and J by 8 bases, with 5 bases between them. Germline-derived CDR1 and CDR2 are SQVTM and ANQGSEA. In nucleotides, the CDR3 is TGCAGCGTTGGGAGGGAAGCTTTCTTT. This codes for CSVGREAFF.

This clone was counted only a few times. The genes are TRBV9 and TRBJ2-5; no reliable D call. This CDR3 has 13 residues. Looked up from germline, CDR1 is SGDLS and CDR2 is YYNGEE. V lost 2 bases and J 0 bases, leaving 5 bases between the germline ends. This CDR3 reads CASSVAYQETQYF. In DNA, the CDR3 is TGTGCCAGCAGCGTGGCGTACCAAGAGACCCAGTACTTC.

This clone came up a few times. The V call is TRBV28, the J call TRBJ2-7; D is ambiguous. Trimming shortened V by 5 bases and J by 2 bases, and 16 bases separated the two germline ends. CDR1 and CDR2 from the germline V gene are MDHEN and SYDVKM. CDR3 length: 15 amino acids. CDR3 in amino acids: CASSPHVVGTYEQYF. In DNA form, the CDR3 reads TGTGCCAGCAGTCCCCACGTGGTGGGAACCTACGAGCAGTACTTC.

This clone was found a few times. The V gene is TRBV7-2, the J gene TRBJ1-1; D unresolved. The CDR3 sequence is 13 residues long. Germline CDR1 and CDR2: SGHTA and FQGNSA. The V gene lost 5 bases and the J gene lost 1 base, with 8 bases spanning the gap. CDR3: CASSPFGNTEAFF. CDR3 coding DNA: TGTGCCAGCAGCCCCTTCGGGAACACTGAAGCTTTCTTT.

This clone was counted between two and nine times. This chain links TRBV4-2 with TRBJ2-1; TRBD2 agrees at 10 bases. The germline V gene encodes CDR1 LGHNA and CDR2 YNFKEQ. The CDR3 spans 15 residues. V was clipped by 5 bases and J by 6 bases; unmatched bases: 7. The CDR3 DNA reads TGTGCCAGCAGCGGACCTAGCGGGGGAGGCAATGAGCAGTTCTTC. It translates to CASSGPSGGGNEQFF.

The sample holds one count of this clone. The rearrangement uses TRBV15 and TRBJ2-2; possibly TRBD1 for D (6 bases). This CDR3 contains 14 residues. V gave up 5 bases and J gave up 1 base, with 8 bases separating them. The germline V gene has CDR1 LNHNV and CDR2 YYDKDF (reference sequence). The CDR3 region is CATSGGQNTGELFF. The CDR3 DNA reads as TGTGCCACCAGCGGGGGACAGAACACCGGGGAGCTGTTTTTT.

This chain uses TRBV5-4 with TRBJ2-5, with 8 bases that match TRBD1. CDR1 SGHNT and CDR2 YYREEE come from the germline V gene (reference sequence). The J segment lost 4 bases and the V segment lost 2 bases, leaving 7 bases of the junction unmatched. The CDR3 runs to 15 residues. DNA of the CDR3: TGTGCCAGCAGCTTTGCAGGGGGCGGCAGAGAGACCCAGTACTTC. Translating gives CASSFAGGGRETQYF.

The V gene is TRBV10-3, the J gene TRBJ2-3; 9 bases align to TRBD2. This CDR3 spans 15 amino acids. The V and J ends lost 9 bases and 6 bases, in that order; junction bases with no gene match: 13. Germline CDR1 and CDR2: ENHRY and SYGVKD. This CDR3 reads CAISSGSGSGDTQYF. As DNA, the CDR3 is TGTGCCATAAGTTCGGGTAGCGGGAGTGGGGATACGCAGTATTTT.

This clone was seen a few times. CDR3 protein: CASRPPGQGDQPQHF. CDR3 bases: TGTGCCAGCAGGCCCCCGGGACAGGGGGATCAGCCCCAGCATTTT. This chain connects TRBV28 to TRBJ1-5, with TRBD1 matching over 11 bases. From germline, CDR1 is MDHEN and CDR2 SYDVKM. The length of the CDR3 is 15 residues. V was pared by 6 bases and J by 5 bases, with 6 bases of the junction left unmatched.

The gene calls are TRBV18 and TRBJ2-7, with TRBD2 matching over 11 bases. The germline CDR1 and CDR2 sequences are KGHSH and LQKENI. V trimming: 2 bases; J trimming: 12 bases; junction bases outside the gene matches: 9. This CDR3 region has 14 residues. CDR3 bases: TGTGCCAGCTCACCAACTAGCGGGAGTTCCCTATCGTACTTC. Its protein is CASSPTSGSSLSYF.

This clone was counted many times. The J gene is TRBJ2-3, the V gene TRBV14; D is undetermined. CDR3 length equals 14 residues. Per the germline V gene, CDR1 is SGHDN and CDR2 is FVKESK. V was shortened by 4 bases and J by 2 bases, with 10 bases between the two germline ends. The CDR3 is CASSPTYYTDTQYF. DNA of the CDR3: TGTGCCAGCAGCCCAACCTACTACACAGATACGCAGTATTTT.

The rearrangement joins TRBV5-1 to TRBJ1-5; weak D call: TRBD1 (5 bases). The CDR3 runs 16 residues. Per the germline V gene, CDR1 is SGHRS and CDR2 is YFSETQ. V was trimmed by 0 bases and J by 1 base, leaving 11 bases between them. CDR3 region: CASSLGQGASNQPQHF. The CDR3 DNA reads TGCGCCAGCAGCTTGGGACAAGGGGCGAGCAATCAGCCCCAGCATTTT.

This clone was observed a handful of times. The rearrangement uses TRBV7-2 and TRBJ2-3; maybe TRBD2 (5 bases). The CDR3 has 16 amino acids. V was shortened by 2 bases and J by 0 bases, with 12 bases between the two germline ends. Germline-derived CDR1 and CDR2 are SGHTA and FQGNSA. CDR3: CASSLTHLASTDTQYF. CDR3 DNA sequence: TGTGCCAGCAGCTTAACGCATCTAGCTAGCACAGATACGCAGTATTTT.

The chain links TRBV5-1 to TRBJ2-5; 9 bases align to TRBD1. Trimming cost V 7 bases and J 5 bases; bases outside gene matches: 3. Germline V lookup: CDR1 SGHRS, CDR2 YFSETQ. The CDR3 is 12 residues long. The CDR3 DNA follows: TGCGCCAGCGGCGGACAGGGGGAGACCCAGTACTTC. Its protein product is CASGGQGETQYF.

The V call is TRBV7-9, the J call TRBJ1-2; possibly TRBD1 for D (6 bases). Trimming removed 1 base at V and 7 bases at J, with 13 bases between. The CDR3 runs 14 residues. Germline lookup yields CDR1 SEHNR and CDR2 FQNEAQ (reference sequence). The CDR3 protein is CASSLGDTVTGYTF. The CDR3 DNA is TGTGCCAGCAGCTTAGGGGACACTGTAACTGGCTACACCTTC.

This clone showed up just a few times. The chain recombines TRBV2 with TRBJ2-5; D not certain. The V and J ends lost 8 bases and 4 bases respectively, with 8 bases between them. The germline CDR1 and CDR2 sequences are SNHLY and FYNNEI. CDR3 length equals 11 residues. The CDR3 coding sequence is TGTGCCAGCTCGGAACTAGAGACCCAGTACTTC. Translated: CASSELETQYF.

J is TRBJ1-1 and V is TRBV6-1, with D unclear. Germline CDR1 is MNHNS and CDR2 is SASEGT. This CDR3 spans 15 amino acids. Trimming cost V 3 bases and J 1 base, with 12 bases left between them. The CDR3 sequence: CASSEQPKGNTEAFF. CDR3 nucleotides: TGTGCCAGCAGTGAGCAACCCAAGGGGAACACTGAAGCTTTCTTT.

This clone appeared a single time. CDR3 DNA: TGTGCCAGCAGACGGACAGGGGGTACCGGGGAGCTGTTTTTT. Translated, it gives CASRRTGGTGELFF. The rearrangement uses TRBV6-5 and TRBJ2-2, with 10 bases identical to TRBD1. The CDR3 runs to 14 residues. Germline CDR1 is MNHEY and CDR2 is SVGAGI. Trimming at V came to 6 bases and at J to 5 bases, leaving 3 bases not matched to a gene.

This clone has just a few counts. V is TRBV18 and J is TRBJ2-7; tentatively, D is TRBD1 (6 bases). Trimming removed 4 bases at V and 6 bases at J, with 13 bases between. The CDR3 totals 13 residues. Per the germline V gene, CDR1 is KGHSH and CDR2 is LQKENI. CDR3 nucleotide sequence: TGTGCCAGCTCACAGGGGGAACAACGCGAGCAGTACTTC. Amino acids: CASSQGEQREQYF. The complete variable domain, with remaining parts taken from reference TRBV18 and TRBJ2-7, reads NAGVMQNPRHLVRRRGQEARLRCSPMKGHSHVYWYRQLPEEGLKFMVYLQKENIIDESGMPKERFSAEFPKEGPSILRIQQVVRGDSAAYFCASSQGEQREQYFGPGTRLTVT.

This clone has a handful of counts. A much larger clone lies one base from this, so it may be a read error. The CDR3: CASSISYEQYF. The DNA of the CDR3 is TGTGCCAGCAGCATCTCCTACGAGCAGTACTTC. The J gene is TRBJ2-7, the V gene TRBV6-5; D remains unclear. The CDR3 is 11 amino acids. Trimming took 6 bases from V and 0 from J, leaving 3 bases between them. Germline V gene lookup returns CDR1 MNHEY and CDR2 SVGAGI.

CDR3 coding DNA: TGTGCCAGCAGCTTTTCAGCGGGGTACCGGGGAGAGCAGTACTTC. Translating it yields CASSFSAGYRGEQYF. The genes are TRBV11-2 and TRBJ2-7, with 7 bases that match TRBD2. V lost 3 bases to trimming and J lost 7 bases; unmatched junction nucleotides: 12. Germline CDR1 and CDR2: SGHAT and FQNNGV. This CDR3 is built from 15 residues.

The rearrangement joins TRBV7-2 to TRBJ2-5; 8 nucleotides match TRBD1. Germline CDR1 SGHTA, CDR2 FQGNSA. The length of the CDR3 is 16 residues. Trimming cost V 1 base and J 5 bases; bases outside gene matches: 9. In DNA form, the CDR3 reads TGTGCCAGCAGCTTAGTAGTTCAGGGGGCAGGGGAGACCCAGTACTTC. Protein: CASSLVVQGAGETQYF.

This clone was counted between two and nine times. For the CDR3, the DNA is TGTGCCAGCAGCTTAGCATCTGGCAATCAGCCCCAGCATTTT. Translating gives CASSLASGNQPQHF. V usage is TRBV7-2 and J usage is TRBJ1-5; no reliable D call. Germline CDR1 is SGHTA and CDR2 is FQGNSA. The CDR3 sequence is 14 residues long. The V end lost 0 bases, the J end lost 2 bases, and 5 bases lay between the germline ends. Filled out from reference TRBV7-2 and TRBJ1-5, the complete variable domain reads GAGVSQSPSNKVTEKGKDVELRCDPISGHTALYWYRQSLGQGLEFLIYFQGNSAPDKSGLPSDRFSAERTGGSVSTLTIQRTQQEDSAVYLCASSLASGNQPQHFGDGTRLSIL.

The chain links TRBV7-3 to TRBJ2-5; tentative D call: TRBD1 (6 bases). Between the trimmed V and J ends, which lost 1 base and 0 bases, there was a span of 9 bases. Germline-derived CDR1 and CDR2 are SGHTA and FQGTGA. This CDR3 contains 15 residues. CDR3 DNA sequence: TGTGCCAGCAGCTTAAAATCAGGGGACCAAGAGACCCAGTACTTC. Translated, it gives CASSLKSGDQETQYF.

The CDR3 nucleotides read TGCGCCAGCAGCCAAGCGGGTTCGGGCAGGAACACTGAAGCTTTCTTT. It yields the protein CASSQAGSGRNTEAFF. The chain links TRBV4-3 to TRBJ1-1, with unresolved D. CDR1 is LGHNA, CDR2 YSLEER, per germline. The CDR3 contains 16 residues. V lost 1 base and J 1 base, leaving 13 bases between the germline ends.

This chain joins TRBV29-1 and TRBJ2-2, with TRBD1 matching over 11 bases. V was pared by 4 bases and J by 4 bases, with 2 bases of the junction left unmatched. There are 14 residues in the CDR3. From germline, CDR1 is SQVTM and CDR2 ANQGSEA. The CDR3 coding sequence is TGCAGCGTTGCCGGGACAGGGGGCACCGGGGAGCTGTTTTTT. Its protein product is CSVAGTGGTGELFF.

The chain couples TRBV28 to TRBJ1-2, with D possibly being TRBD1 (5 bases). The CDR3 sequence is 13 residues long. Germline V CDR1 and CDR2: MDHEN, SYDVKM. V was pared by 3 bases and J by 6 bases, with 11 bases between. In nucleotides, the CDR3 is TGTGCCAGCAGTTTGGGCAGGGTTAATGGCTACACCTTC. Protein product: CASSLGRVNGYTF.

In its sample, this clone was seen a few times. J is TRBJ2-3 and V is TRBV5-6; D is perhaps TRBD1 or TRBD2 (6 bases each). V was trimmed by 2 bases and J by 10 bases, leaving 8 bases between them. Germline CDR1 reads SGHDT; CDR2 reads YYEEEE. CDR3 size: 11 residues. In DNA form, the CDR3 reads TGTGCCAGCAGCTTCGGGGGCCCGCAGTATTTT. Encoded protein: CASSFGGPQYF.